One sample yielded the 16 T cell receptor beta chains listed below, sequenced in a study of radiotherapy plus CTLA-4 blockade in lung cancer. The protocol was immunoSEQ multiplex PCR, while the TCRdb copy is restricted to in-frame clones and leaves out a portion. Seen here are some 120,000 clones, 70% to 85% observed once, and the top ten hold roughly 3.1%. The starting material was peripheral blood, obtained from a patient treated with radiotherapy plus ipilimumab. The source is a human donor with non-small cell lung cancer that progressed on radiotherapy plus ipilimumab. Some clones in this sample may be carry-over from other donors' samples.

The chain joins TRBV18 to TRBJ1-4; D might be TRBD1 (5 bases). In germline, CDR1 is KGHSH, CDR2 LQKENI. V was cut by 0 bases and J by 8 bases, with 7 bases left in between. The CDR3 is made up of 13 amino acids. The CDR3 spells CASSPPPGEKLFF. CDR3 in DNA: TGTGCCAGCTCACCACCCCCAGGGGAAAAACTGTTTTTT.

The genes are TRBV28 and TRBJ2-5; 9 bases are a match to TRBD1. The J call could be wrong; TRBJ2-7 is a better fit for the DNA end. Germline V CDR1 and CDR2: MDHEN, SYDVKM. There are 15 residues in the CDR3. CDR3 in DNA: TGTGCCAGCAACACTCCGGGACAGGGTCGTTACGAGCAGTACTTC. This encodes CASNTPGQGRYEQYF.

The CDR3 DNA is TGTGCCAGCAGCAGGCCAGGGAGCACAGATACGCAGTATTTT. It codes for CASSRPGSTDTQYF. This rearrangement joins TRBV7-2 to TRBJ2-3; tentatively, D is TRBD1 (5 bases). Germline V CDR1 and CDR2: SGHTA, FQGNSA. V was cut by 5 bases and J by 0 bases, with 9 bases left in between. This CDR3 comprises 14 residues. The full variable domain, with the rest looked up from reference TRBV7-2 and TRBJ2-3, is GAGVSQSPSNKVTEKGKDVELRCDPISGHTALYWYRQSLGQGLEFLIYFQGNSAPDKSGLPSDRFSAERTGGSVSTLTIQRTQQEDSAVYLCASSRPGSTDTQYFGPGTRLTVL.

The chain links TRBV5-1 to TRBJ2-1, with a tentative D call TRBD2 (6 bases). Germline CDR1 is SGHRS and CDR2 is YFSETQ. The V and J ends lost 0 bases and 0 bases respectively, with 13 bases between them. The CDR3 is 17 residues long. CDR3 sequence: CASSLGLRGYSYNEQFF. The CDR3, as DNA: TGCGCCAGCAGCTTGGGGCTGCGGGGCTACTCCTACAATGAGCAGTTCTTC.

This chain uses TRBV9 with TRBJ1-4; D ambiguous. The CDR3 is made up of 15 amino acids. V lost 4 bases to trimming and J lost 3 bases, with 13 bases between them. The germline gives CDR1 SGDLS, CDR2 YYNGEE. The DNA of the CDR3 is TGTGCCAGCAGCAGGTTAGCGTACTCTAATGAAAAACTGTTTTTT. Translated: CASSRLAYSNEKLFF.

This chain uses TRBV6-6 with TRBJ2-7; D not certain. The CDR3 spans 12 residues. V was clipped by 6 bases and J by 3 bases, with 9 bases between them. Germline V gene data show CDR1 as MNHNY and CDR2 as SVGAGI (reference sequence). CDR3: CASRMAVYEQYF. In DNA, the CDR3 is TGTGCCAGCAGGATGGCTGTCTACGAGCAGTACTTC.

The V gene is TRBV9, the J gene TRBJ2-3; the D gene is possibly TRBD2 (6 bases). Trimming pared 0 bases from V and 3 bases from J, leaving 17 bases between. Germline V gene sequence: CDR1 SGDLS, CDR2 YYNGEE. This CDR3 is built from 17 residues. Here the CDR3 DNA reads TGTGCCAGCAGCGTAGCGGGGGAGCTTGTAGGTACAGATACGCAGTATTTT. Protein sequence: CASSVAGELVGTDTQYF.

The CDR3 region has the DNA TGTGCCAGCAGCGACAGGGGAGAATCACCCCTCCACTTT. Amino acids: CASSDRGESPLHF. The chain joins TRBV2 to TRBJ1-6; 8 bases line up with TRBD1. CDR1 and CDR2 (germline): SNHLY, FYNNEI. V gave up 6 bases and J gave up 10 bases; unmatched junction bases: 5. The CDR3 length is 13 residues. Looking up the rest from reference TRBV2 and TRBJ1-6 gives the full variable domain: EPEVTQTPSHQVTQMGQEVILRCVPISNHLYFYWYRQILGQKVEFLVSFYNNEISEKSEIFDDQFSVERPDGSNFTLKIRSTKLEDSAMYFCASSDRGESPLHFGNGTRLTVT.

This chain links TRBV19 with TRBJ2-7, with 8 bases matching TRBD1. CDR1 and CDR2 (germline): LNHDA, SQIVND (reference sequence). J was trimmed by 2 bases and V by 3 bases; bases with no gene match: 6. The CDR3 runs to 15 residues. CDR3 protein: CASSMATGVAYEQYF. The CDR3, as DNA: TGTGCCAGTAGTATGGCGACAGGGGTCGCCTACGAGCAGTACTTC.

The rearrangement uses TRBV5-4 and TRBJ2-7; TRBD1 matches at 12 bases. Germline V gives CDR1 SGHNT, CDR2 YYREEE (reference sequence). The CDR3 is 15 amino acids. The ends lost 2 bases at V and 4 bases at J; junction bases unmatched: 4. This CDR3 is CASSFGDRGQYEQYF. CDR3 in DNA: TGTGCCAGCAGCTTTGGGGACAGGGGGCAATACGAGCAGTACTTC.

The J gene is TRBJ2-1, the V gene TRBV9; D is undetermined. Between the trimmed V and J ends, which lost 0 bases and 8 bases, there was a span of 15 bases. This CDR3 comprises 15 residues. Germline CDR1 SGDLS, CDR2 YYNGEE. The CDR3 DNA sequence: TGTGCCAGCAGCGTAGACGGCAAGGGTTGGGATGAGCAGTTCTTC. Translation gives CASSVDGKGWDEQFF.

This clone was picked up a small number of times. The chain is built from TRBV7-2 and TRBJ1-2; D not certain. This CDR3 region has 13 residues. Trimming took off 2 bases at V and 4 bases at J, with 8 bases between the two ends. CDR1 SGHTA and CDR2 FQGNSA come from the germline V gene. In DNA form, the CDR3 reads TGTGCCAGCAGCTTATGGGAGATCTATGGCTACACCTTC. As protein: CASSLWEIYGYTF.

The CDR3, as DNA: TGTGCCAGTAGTATAGATTTTGGCAATCTCGAGCAGTACTTC. Translated, it gives CASSIDFGNLEQYF. The gene calls are TRBV19 and TRBJ2-7; D gene uncertain. V was cut by 0 bases and J by 6 bases, with 12 bases left in between. The V gene's germline CDR1 is LNHDA and CDR2 SQIVND (reference sequence). The CDR3 is 14 amino acids.

In nucleotides, the CDR3 is TGTGCCAGCAGCCAGGGGGTACAGAGGGTGAAGTATTTT. As protein: CASSQGVQRVKYF. The V gene is TRBV7-2, the J gene TRBJ2-3; 7 nucleotides agree with TRBD1. The CDR3 is 13 amino acids. V lost 5 bases to trimming and J lost 13 bases; unmatched junction nucleotides: 12. CDR1 and CDR2 (germline): SGHTA, FQGNSA.

This clone showed up just once. The J gene is TRBJ1-2, the V gene TRBV10-3; D unresolved. Germline V lookup: CDR1 ENHRY, CDR2 SYGVKD. The V gene lost 5 bases and the J gene lost 0 bases, with 4 bases spanning the gap. CDR3 length: 12 amino acids. The CDR3 DNA follows: TGTGCCATCAGTTATTCTAACTATGGCTACACCTTC. The encoded protein is CAISYSNYGYTF.

The chain joins TRBV19 to TRBJ2-7; D not certain. CDR1 is LNHDA and CDR2 is SQIVND in the germline V gene (reference sequence). Trimming removed 4 bases at V and 0 bases at J, with 13 bases between. This CDR3 region has 15 residues. CDR3 nucleotides: TGTGCCAGTAGTAGCCAGGAGAAGAGCTCCTACGAGCAGTACTTC. It encodes CASSSQEKSSYEQYF.